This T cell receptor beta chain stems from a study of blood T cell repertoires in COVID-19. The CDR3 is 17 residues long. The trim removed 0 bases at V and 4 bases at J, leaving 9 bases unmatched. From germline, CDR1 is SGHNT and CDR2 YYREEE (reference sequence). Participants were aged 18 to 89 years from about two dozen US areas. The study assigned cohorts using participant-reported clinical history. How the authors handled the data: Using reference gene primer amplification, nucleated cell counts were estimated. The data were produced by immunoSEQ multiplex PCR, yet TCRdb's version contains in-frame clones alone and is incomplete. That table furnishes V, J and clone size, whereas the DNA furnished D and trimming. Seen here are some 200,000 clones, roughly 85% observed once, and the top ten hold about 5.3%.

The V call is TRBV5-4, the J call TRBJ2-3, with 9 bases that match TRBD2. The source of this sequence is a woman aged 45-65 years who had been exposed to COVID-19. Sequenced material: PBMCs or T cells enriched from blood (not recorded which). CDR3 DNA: TGTGCCAGCAGCTTGGTGAGCGGGGGGCGCGGGTCAGATACGCAGTATTTT. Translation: CASSLVSGGRGSDTQYF.